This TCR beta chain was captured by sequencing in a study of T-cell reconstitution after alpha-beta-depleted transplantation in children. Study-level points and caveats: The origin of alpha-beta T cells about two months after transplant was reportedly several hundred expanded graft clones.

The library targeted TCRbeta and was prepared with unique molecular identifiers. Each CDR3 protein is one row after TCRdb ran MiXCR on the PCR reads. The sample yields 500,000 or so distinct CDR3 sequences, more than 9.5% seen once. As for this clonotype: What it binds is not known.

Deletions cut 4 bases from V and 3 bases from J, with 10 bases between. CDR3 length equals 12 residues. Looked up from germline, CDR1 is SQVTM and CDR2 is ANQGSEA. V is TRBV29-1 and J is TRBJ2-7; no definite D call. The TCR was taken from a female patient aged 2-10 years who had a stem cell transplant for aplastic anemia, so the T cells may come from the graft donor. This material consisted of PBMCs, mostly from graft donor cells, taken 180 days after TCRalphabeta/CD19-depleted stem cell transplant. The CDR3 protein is CSVGTVSYEQYF. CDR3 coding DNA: TGCAGCGTTGGCACAGTTAGCTACGAGCAGTACTTC.